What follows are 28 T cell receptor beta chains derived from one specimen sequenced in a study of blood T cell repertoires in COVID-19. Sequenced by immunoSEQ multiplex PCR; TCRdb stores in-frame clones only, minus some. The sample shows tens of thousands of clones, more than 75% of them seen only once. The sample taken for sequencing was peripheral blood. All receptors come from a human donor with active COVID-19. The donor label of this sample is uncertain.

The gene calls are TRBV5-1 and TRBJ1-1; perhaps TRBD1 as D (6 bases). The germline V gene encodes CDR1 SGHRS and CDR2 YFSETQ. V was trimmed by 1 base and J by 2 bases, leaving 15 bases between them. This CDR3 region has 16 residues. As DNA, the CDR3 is TGCGCCAGCAGCTTGAATACAGGGACCATAAACACTGAAGCTTTCTTT. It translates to CASSLNTGTINTEAFF.

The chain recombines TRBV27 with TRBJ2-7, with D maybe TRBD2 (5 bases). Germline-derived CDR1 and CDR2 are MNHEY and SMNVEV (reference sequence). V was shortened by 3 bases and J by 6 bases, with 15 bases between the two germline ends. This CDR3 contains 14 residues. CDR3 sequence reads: CASSFGIRVTEQYF. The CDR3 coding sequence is TGTGCCAGCAGTTTCGGGATTCGGGTTACCGAGCAGTACTTC.

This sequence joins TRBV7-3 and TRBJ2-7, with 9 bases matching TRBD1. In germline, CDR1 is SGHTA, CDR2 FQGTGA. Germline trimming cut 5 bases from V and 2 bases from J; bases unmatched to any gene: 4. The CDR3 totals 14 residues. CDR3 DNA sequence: TGTGCCAGCAGCCCTGGGACAGGGCCCTACGAGCAGTACTTC. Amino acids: CASSPGTGPYEQYF. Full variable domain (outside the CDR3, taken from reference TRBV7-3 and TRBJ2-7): GAGVSQTPSNKVTEKGKYVELRCDPISGHTALYWYRQSLGQGPEFLIYFQGTGAADDSGLPNDRFFAVRPEGSVSTLKIQRTERGDSAVYLCASSPGTGPYEQYFGPGTRLTVT.

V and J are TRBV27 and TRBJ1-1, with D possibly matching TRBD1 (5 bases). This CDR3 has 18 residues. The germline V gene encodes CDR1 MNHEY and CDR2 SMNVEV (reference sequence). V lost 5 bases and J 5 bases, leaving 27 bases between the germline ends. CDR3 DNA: TGTGCCAGCAGTCCCCACCGGGAGGTCGGGGGGGATGAAACTGAAGCTTTCTTT. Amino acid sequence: CASSPHREVGGDETEAFF.

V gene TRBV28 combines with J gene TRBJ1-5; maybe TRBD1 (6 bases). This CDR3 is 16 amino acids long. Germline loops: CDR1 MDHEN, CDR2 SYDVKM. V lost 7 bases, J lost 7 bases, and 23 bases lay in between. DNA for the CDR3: TGTGCCAGCATTCGGGCCTCCTATACAGGGAACCAGCCCCAGCATTTT. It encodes CASIRASYTGNQPQHF.

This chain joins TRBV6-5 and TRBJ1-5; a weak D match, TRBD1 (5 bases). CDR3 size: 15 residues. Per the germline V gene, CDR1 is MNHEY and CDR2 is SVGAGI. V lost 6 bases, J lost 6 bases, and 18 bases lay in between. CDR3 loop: CASSLQGAERQPQHF. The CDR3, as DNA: TGTGCCAGCAGCCTACAAGGGGCTGAGCGTCAGCCCCAGCATTTT.

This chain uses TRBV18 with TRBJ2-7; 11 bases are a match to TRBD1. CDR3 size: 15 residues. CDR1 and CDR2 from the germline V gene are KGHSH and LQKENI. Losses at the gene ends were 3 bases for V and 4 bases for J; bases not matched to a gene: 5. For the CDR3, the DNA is TGTGCCAGCTCACCCGCCGGGACAGGGGGGTACGAGCAGTACTTC. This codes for CASSPAGTGGYEQYF.

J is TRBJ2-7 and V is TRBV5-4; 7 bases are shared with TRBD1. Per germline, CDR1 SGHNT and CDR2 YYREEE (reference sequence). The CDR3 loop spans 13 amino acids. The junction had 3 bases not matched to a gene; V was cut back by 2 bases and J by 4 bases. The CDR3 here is CASSLPGQYEQYF. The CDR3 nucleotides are TGTGCCAGCAGCTTACCGGGACAGTACGAGCAGTACTTC. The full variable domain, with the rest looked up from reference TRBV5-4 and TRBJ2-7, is ETGVTQSPTHLIKTRGQQVTLRCSSQSGHNTVSWYQQALGQGPQFIFQYYREEENGRGNFPPRFSGLQFPNYSSELNVNALELDDSALYLCASSLPGQYEQYFGPGTRLTVT.

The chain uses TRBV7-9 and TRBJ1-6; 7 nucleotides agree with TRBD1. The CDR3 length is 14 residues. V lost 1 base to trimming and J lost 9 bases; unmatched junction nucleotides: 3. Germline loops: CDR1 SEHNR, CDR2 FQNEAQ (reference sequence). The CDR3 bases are TGTGCCAGCAGCTTAGGGGGACAGAGTTCACCCCTCCACTTT. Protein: CASSLGGQSSPLHF.

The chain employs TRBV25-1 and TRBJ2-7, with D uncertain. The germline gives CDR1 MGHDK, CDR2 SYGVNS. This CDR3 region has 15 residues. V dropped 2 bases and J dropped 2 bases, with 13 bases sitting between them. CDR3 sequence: CASSELTAETYEQYF. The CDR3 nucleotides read TGTGCCAGCAGTGAACTTACAGCCGAAACCTACGAGCAGTACTTC.

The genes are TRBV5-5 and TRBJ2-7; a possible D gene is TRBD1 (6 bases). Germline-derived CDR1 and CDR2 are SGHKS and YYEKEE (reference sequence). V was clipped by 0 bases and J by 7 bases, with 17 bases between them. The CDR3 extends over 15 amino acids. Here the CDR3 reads CASSLVGGSSREQYF. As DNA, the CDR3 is TGTGCCAGCAGCTTGGTTGGGGGCTCATCGCGGGAGCAGTACTTC.

Written as DNA, the CDR3 is TGTGCCAGTAGTATAACCAGACTAGCGGGAGGGACCGGGGAGCTGTTTTTT. The encoded protein is CASSITRLAGGTGELFF. The chain joins TRBV19 to TRBJ2-2; 14 positions match TRBD2. Germline lookup yields CDR1 LNHDA and CDR2 SQIVND (reference sequence). The V segment lost 2 bases and the J segment 5 bases; nucleotides outside the gene matches: 4. CDR3 size: 17 residues.

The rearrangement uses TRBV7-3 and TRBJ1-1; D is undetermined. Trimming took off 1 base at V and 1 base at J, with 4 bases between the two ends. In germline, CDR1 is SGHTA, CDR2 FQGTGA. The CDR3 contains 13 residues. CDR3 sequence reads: CASSLSRNTEAFF. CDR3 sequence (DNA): TGTGCCAGCAGCTTAAGCAGGAACACTGAAGCTTTCTTT.

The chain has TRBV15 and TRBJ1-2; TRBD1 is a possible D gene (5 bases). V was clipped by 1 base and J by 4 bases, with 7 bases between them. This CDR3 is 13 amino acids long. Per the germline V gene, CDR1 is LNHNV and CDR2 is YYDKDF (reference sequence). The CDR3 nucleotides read TGTGCCACCAGCAGAGGACAGCCCTATGGCTACACCTTC. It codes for CATSRGQPYGYTF.

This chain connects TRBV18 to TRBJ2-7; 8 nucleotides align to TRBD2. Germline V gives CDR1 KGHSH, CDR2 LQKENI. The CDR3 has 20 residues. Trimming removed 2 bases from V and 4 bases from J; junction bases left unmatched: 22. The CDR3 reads CASSPLAPGGPPSPAYEQYF. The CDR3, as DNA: TGTGCCAGCTCACCATTAGCCCCGGGGGGGCCTCCCTCCCCAGCATACGAGCAGTACTTC.

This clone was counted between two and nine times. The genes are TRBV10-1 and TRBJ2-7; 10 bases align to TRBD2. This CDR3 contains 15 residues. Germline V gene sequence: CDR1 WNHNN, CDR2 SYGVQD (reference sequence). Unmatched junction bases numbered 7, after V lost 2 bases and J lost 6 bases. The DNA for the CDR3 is TGCGCCAGCAGTGAGGGTCTAGCGGGAGAGGCCGAGCAGTACTTC. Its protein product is CASSEGLAGEAEQYF.

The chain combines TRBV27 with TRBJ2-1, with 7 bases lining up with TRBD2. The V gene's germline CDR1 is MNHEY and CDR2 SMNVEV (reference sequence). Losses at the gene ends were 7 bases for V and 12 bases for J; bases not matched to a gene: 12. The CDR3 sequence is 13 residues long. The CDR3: CASNPGGGFAQFF. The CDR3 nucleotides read TGTGCCAGCAATCCGGGAGGAGGTTTTGCGCAGTTCTTC.

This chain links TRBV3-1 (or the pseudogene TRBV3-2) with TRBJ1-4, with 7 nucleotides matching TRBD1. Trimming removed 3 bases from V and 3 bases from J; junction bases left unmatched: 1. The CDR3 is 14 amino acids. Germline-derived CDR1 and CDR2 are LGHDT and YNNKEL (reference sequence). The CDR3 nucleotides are TGTGCCAGCAGCCAGGGACAGCCTAATGAAAAACTGTTTTTT. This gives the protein CASSQGQPNEKLFF.

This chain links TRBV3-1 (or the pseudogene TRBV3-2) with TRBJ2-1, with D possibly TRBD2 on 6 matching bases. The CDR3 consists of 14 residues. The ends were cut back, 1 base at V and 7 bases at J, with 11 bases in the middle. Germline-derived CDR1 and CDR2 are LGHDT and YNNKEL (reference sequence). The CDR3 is CASSQGGGRNEQFF. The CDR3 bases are TGTGCCAGCAGCCAAGGGGGAGGAAGGAATGAGCAGTTCTTC.

Here the CDR3 DNA reads TGTGCCACCAGCAGAGATCTGCGAGGACTTGGTGAAAAACTGTTTTTT. Residues: CATSRDLRGLGEKLFF. This sequence joins TRBV15 and TRBJ1-4, with D hard to call. V gave up 0 bases and J gave up 7 bases, with 15 bases separating them. Per the germline V gene, CDR1 is LNHNV and CDR2 is YYDKDF (reference sequence). This CDR3 spans 16 amino acids.

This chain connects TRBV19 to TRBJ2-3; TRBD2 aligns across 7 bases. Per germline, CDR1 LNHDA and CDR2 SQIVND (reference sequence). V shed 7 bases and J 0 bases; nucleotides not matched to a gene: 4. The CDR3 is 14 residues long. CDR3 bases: TGTGCCAGTACCCCAGCGGGGAGCACAGATACGCAGTATTTT. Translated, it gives CASTPAGSTDTQYF.

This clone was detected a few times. The CDR3 coding sequence is TGCAGCGTTGAGGAGGACAGGATTAATGGCTACACCTTC. It encodes CSVEEDRINGYTF. V gene TRBV29-1 combines with J gene TRBJ1-2, with 7 bases lining up with TRBD1. The CDR3 sequence is 13 residues long. CDR1 is SQVTM and CDR2 is ANQGSEA in the germline V gene. Germline trimming cut 3 bases from V and 6 bases from J; bases unmatched to any gene: 7.

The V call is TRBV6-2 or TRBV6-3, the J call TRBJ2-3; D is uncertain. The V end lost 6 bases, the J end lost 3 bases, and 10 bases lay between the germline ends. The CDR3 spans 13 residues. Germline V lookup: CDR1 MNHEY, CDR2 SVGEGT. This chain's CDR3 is CASSKQNTDTQYF. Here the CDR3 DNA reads TGTGCCAGCAGCAAACAGAATACAGATACGCAGTATTTT.

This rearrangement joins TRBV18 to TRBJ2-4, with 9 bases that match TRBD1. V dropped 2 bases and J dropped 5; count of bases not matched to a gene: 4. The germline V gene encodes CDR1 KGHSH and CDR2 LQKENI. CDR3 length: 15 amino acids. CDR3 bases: TGTGCCAGCTCACCAAGGGACAGGGCCCAAAACATTCAGTACTTC. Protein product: CASSPRDRAQNIQYF.

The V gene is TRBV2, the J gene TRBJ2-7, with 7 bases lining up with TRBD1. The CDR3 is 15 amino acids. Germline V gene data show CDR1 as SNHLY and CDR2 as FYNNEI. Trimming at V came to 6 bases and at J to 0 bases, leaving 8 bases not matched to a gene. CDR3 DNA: TGTGCCAGCAGCGCCGACAGGGACCCCTCCTACGAGCAGTACTTC. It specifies CASSADRDPSYEQYF.

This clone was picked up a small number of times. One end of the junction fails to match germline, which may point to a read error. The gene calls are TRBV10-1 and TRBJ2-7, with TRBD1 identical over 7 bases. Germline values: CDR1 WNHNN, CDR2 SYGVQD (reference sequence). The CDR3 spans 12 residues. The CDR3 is CASSDIGDRAFF. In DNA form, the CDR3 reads TGCGCCAGCAGTGATATTGGGGACAGAGCATTCTTC.

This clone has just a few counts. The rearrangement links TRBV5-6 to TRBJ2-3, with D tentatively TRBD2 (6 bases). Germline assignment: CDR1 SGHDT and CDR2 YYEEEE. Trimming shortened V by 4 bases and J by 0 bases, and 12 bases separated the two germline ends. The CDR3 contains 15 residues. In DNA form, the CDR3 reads TGTGCCAGCAGCCAAGGACTAACTAGCACAGATACGCAGTATTTT. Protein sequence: CASSQGLTSTDTQYF.

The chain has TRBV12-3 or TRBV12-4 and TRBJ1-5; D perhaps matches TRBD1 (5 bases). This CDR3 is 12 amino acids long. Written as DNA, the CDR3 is TGTGTCGAGAAGGGGTCCGGTCAGCCCCAGCATTTT. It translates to CVEKGSGQPQHF.